This TCR beta chain derives from a study of PD-1 blockade in classical Hodgkin lymphoma. Whole-study context: Each patient was given nivolumab 3 mg/kg through a vein every 2 weeks.

The repertoire was sequenced with immunoSEQ multiplex PCR; TCRdb's copy has only in-frame clones and lacks some. The table lists 90,000 to 100,000 clones, 85% to 90% of them singletons, with about 10% in the top ten. All patients experienced relapse after autologous stem cell transplantation, and brentuximab vedotin exposure was variable. Germline CDR1 is DFQATT and CDR2 is SNEGSKA (reference sequence). The CDR3 extends over 11 amino acids. The V end was cut by 5 bases, the J end by 16 bases, with 18 bases between. In regard to this clone: Antigen specificity is unknown.

Study-level points and caveats: The causes of the repertoire differences, possibly disease activity or prior therapy, remain undefined. Diminished baseline TCR diversity has been reported in newly diagnosed patients relative to healthy donors. Researchers reported that CD4+ TCR diversity, though not CD8+, rose significantly by C4D1.

The material was peripheral blood mononuclear cells (PBMCs), obtained before the second cycle of nivolumab. The genes are TRBV20-1 and TRBJ1-3, with a possible D match to TRBD1 (5 bases). This clonotype was sampled from a human donor with classical Hodgkin lymphoma. The CDR3 sequence is CSASQTDKVYF. CDR3 DNA sequence: TGCAGTGCTTCCCAGACGGACAAAGTTTATTTT.